This T cell receptor (beta chain) is from a study of blood T cell repertoires in COVID-19. Looking at the study overall: Whether acute or convalescent, the COVID-19 samples came from the United States, Italy and Spain. Sources were T cells, B-cell-depleted T cells, or PBMCs; the material itself was cDNA or gDNA.

In this sample, this clone turned up once. The CDR3 totals 12 residues. Per the germline V gene, CDR1 is SGHKS and CDR2 is YYEKEE (reference sequence). Losses at the gene ends were 5 bases for V and 3 bases for J; bases not matched to a gene: 1. Original data processing: Reference gene primer amplification gave nucleated cell count estimates. Sequencing used immunoSEQ multiplex PCR; TCRdb keeps in-frame clones, though not all of them. Clonal size and the V and J genes are those of that table, whereas D and trimming came from the DNA. The repertoire holds 120,000 to 150,000 clones, with around nine tenths as singletons.

This receptor was identified in a woman aged 55-69 years with acute or convalescent COVID-19. The V call is TRBV5-5, the J call TRBJ2-5, with 7 bases matching TRBD1. Specimen: peripheral blood. For the CDR3, the DNA is TGTGCCAGCAGTGACAGGGAAGAGACCCAGTACTTC. It is translated as CASSDREETQYF.